This TCR beta chain was obtained from a study of cytomegalovirus exposure and HLA in healthy donors (dated by TCRdb to the late 2010s). Some background on the complete study: An earlier analysis of 587 of the donors reported approximately 260 Gb of sequence data and 117 million unique TCR beta sequences obtained from 150 million to 200 million T cells. An early release that covered about 600 HLA-typed donors contained about 290 gigabases of sequencing data and tens of millions of unique TCR sequences. To decide whether each TCR beta V gene segment behaved as functional or pseudogenic, an earlier analysis of fewer than 750 of the donors relied on high-throughput TCR beta sequencing. Because of strong linkage in the cohort, five DR-DQ haplotypes were treated as single units for association and clustering. The genetic ancestry cluster associated with self-reported Caucasian donors included about 84% of the roughly 380 genotyped donors. To study patterns of TCR occurrence, a later analysis re-analyzed previously published TCR beta repertoires from 666 donors and added high-resolution HLA genotyping. Typing coverage differed by locus: A, B, C, DRB1 and DQB1 were typed in about 620-640 donors, DQA1 in approximately 520, DPA1 in approximately 610, and DPB1 in roughly 470. The T cell repertoires of several hundred subjects were profiled by immunosequencing and related to cytomegalovirus serostatus. Besides the first cohort of roughly 640 subjects, a separate validation cohort made up of 120 different subjects was used. In the later analysis, no new phenotypic data were used to find candidate immune exposures; instead, reliance was placed on TCR beta sequences and their occurrence across donors. Alongside the repertoire data, information on donor age, sex, ethnicity and CMV serostatus was compiled. Every repertoire in the discovery cohort had been generated on one and the same sequencing platform. Genome-wide SNP genotypes for about 65% of the 666 donors were used in a later genetic analysis, which treated that subset as a discovery cohort. The study was designed to test whether signatures of past pathogen exposure could be identified by cataloging public T cell receptors. High-throughput TCR immunosequencing, statistical association of individual TCRs with disease status, and machine learning were combined to predict cytomegalovirus infection status. Among about 390 genotyped donors of the cohort, an average of around 240,000 unique TCR beta nucleotide sequences were sequenced per donor, about a sixth of them non-productive. HLA typing included class I and class II loci at four-digit resolution. Broad study findings and their caveats: Linkage disequilibrium might explain the correlated functional status among segregating V segments, but an unknown experimental factor could not be ruled out. Strong co-occurrence of HLA alleles, especially DR and DQ, made assigning TCR associations to individual alleles difficult. Compared with the approximately 670-donor mean, donors in an Asian-associated ancestry cluster had fewer N-insertions in productive TCRs, according to a later genetic analysis. The authors suggested that the approach could potentially be extended to other disease states and immunological phenotypes. A later genetic analysis associated a missense DCLRE1C variant with V-gene and J-gene trimming of TCR beta chains, and an independent cohort replicated the association. In a later analysis, the rate of TCR association differed among HLA loci, with DRB1 alleles having the most associated TCRs and HLA-C alleles having the fewest. In a later analysis, most CMV-associated TCR beta chains were found to appear HLA-restricted, with HLA associations seemingly driven largely by CMV exposure. A cluster of highly shared sequence variants was judged likely to represent a technical artifact of the sequencing pipeline. Because HLA typing was missing for some donors at each locus, association tests included only the typed subset. The classifier was reported to diagnose cytomegalovirus status with high specificity and sensitivity in both the original cohort and the validation cohort. A few of the identified cytomegalovirus-associated TCR beta chains were confirmed in vitro to be specific for cytomegalovirus antigens. Only TCR beta chains were sequenced in this cohort, and the absence of alpha or paired-chain data limited detectable features. At a false discovery rate of 0.05, a later analysis linked under 20,000 TCR beta sequences to specific HLA alleles. Broadly in line with IMGT annotations, most TCR beta V segments showed up in productive rearrangements about 87% or about 30% of the time in an earlier analysis of a few hundred of the donors. Some IMGT-functional V segments, including TRBV6-2 and TRBV6-3, could not be distinguished by the 87-base-pair reads and were therefore excluded. Presence/absence analyses assumed roughly uniform sequencing depth across donors, an assumption that may not hold. The earlier analysis of fewer than 750 of the donors excluded 15 to 20 rarely observed V segments, including chromosome 9 orphons, because counts were too low. The only immune exposure information available for the cohort was CMV serostatus. In a later analysis, several top co-occurrence clusters were reported to appear linked to parvovirus B19, influenza, CMV and Epstein-Barr virus. In a later analysis, HLA-associated TCR beta chains were found to be more clonally expanded and to have lower generation probabilities than equally common non-associated chains. In the study, approximately 150 TCR beta chains were listed as associated with cytomegalovirus. Most TCR sequences were observed very rarely across donors, whereas some public TCRs were present in many individuals. A further reported finding was that TCR beta sequences accurately predicted the HLA-A and HLA-B alleles for most subjects in the first cohort.

CDR1 and CDR2 were assigned from the germline V gene as MNHNS and SASEGT. The CDR3 has 14 amino acids, counting the end cysteine and phenylalanine. Just CDR3 DNA is preserved here, 42 bases in frame from base 1. As for this clone: Its specific antigen is unknown. No per-base quality is available; no much larger clone lies one base away.

The cohort was made up of 666 healthy bone marrow donors. All cohort members were sampled while nominally healthy, although unrecorded immune exposures were likely present. The donor was CMV seronegative and belonged to the group of around 350 seronegative cohort members. A peripheral blood sample was collected from each donor, and TCR beta sequencing was performed on peripheral blood mononuclear cells. Genomic DNA was extracted from the blood cell samples with the Qiagen DNeasy Blood Extraction Kit. The library was prepared using the immunoSEQ multiplex PCR assay. The multiplex PCR relied on a mix of 60 forward primers for TCR Vbeta segments and 13 reverse primers for TCR Jbeta segments. The CDR3 region of rearranged TCR beta genes was amplified from genomic DNA by a multiplex PCR assay. On the Illumina HiSeq System, the amplified TCR beta libraries were sequenced as 87-base-pair reads. Turning to the authors' computational methods: A later analysis counted tens of millions of unique TCR beta chains across the 550 to 750 repertoires, and roughly 11 million of these chains were shared by at least two donors. Raw reads were error-corrected and collapsed into unique sequences with a nearest-neighbor algorithm that merged closely related sequences to remove PCR and sequencing errors. Alignment of CDR3 sequences to IMGT reference sequences was used to assign V, D and J gene segments. For a sequence to be retained, a match of at least six nucleotides to both a V gene segment and a J gene segment was required. A rearrangement counted as productive if the CDR3 had no stop codons and remained in frame with V and J, and every other rearrangement counted as non-productive. Following IMGT convention, CDR3 was defined as the stretch from the second conserved V-encoded cysteine to the conserved J-encoded phenylalanine. Sequences without an unambiguous match to a single V gene segment were excluded from the earlier analysis of a few hundred of the donors. An earlier analysis of several hundred of the donors called V segments functional above 56.7% productive rearrangements and segregating when the between-donor standard deviation exceeded 5%. To diagnose cytomegalovirus status from the catalog of TCR beta chain sequences, a statistical classification framework was built. V and J gene assignment, in a later analysis, came from comparing TCR nucleotide sequences with IMGT/GENE-DB human TR gene sequences. The TCRdist pipeline was used in a later analysis to assign CDR3 sequences and most-parsimonious VDJ recombination scenarios. A later analysis defined each TCR beta chain by its CDR3 amino acid sequence plus V-gene family, and excluded reads lacking a unique V-gene family. As a way to deal with suspected cross-contamination and a sequencing artifact, a later analysis dropped nearly 600 nucleotide sequences that were highly shared and had low generation probability. In a later analysis, a clonal expansion index for each public chain was calculated from normalized within-repertoire ranks of inferred template counts. In a later analysis, generation probabilities were computed using a VDJ recombination model fitted to out-of-frame rearrangements, and the results were checked against IGoR. A later analysis scored TCR-TCR, TCR-HLA and TCR-CMV co-occurrence with hypergeometric tests, applying a repertoire-size bias correction to TCR pairs. In a later analysis, false discovery rates were estimated by permuting HLA or CMV assignments 20 times. A later analysis grouped co-occurring TCRs with DBSCAN, adding TCRdist sequence similarity when clustering within HLA-allele-positive subsets. Co-occurrence clustering excluded repertoires with fewer than 30,000 or more than 120,000 public chains, plus five with anomalous nucleotide sharing. TCRdb re-hosts the immuneACCESS table, in-frame sequences only. Its copies lack some clones; in the studies checked, an unresolved V gene accounts for under half of them, and the cause for the rest is not known. The V and J calls and clone size are taken from that table; D and trimming were inferred from the DNA. Within this sample are 85,000 to 120,000 clones, with roughly 80% of them counted one time only. The top ten hold 2.5% of the sample.

This TCR was sampled from a man between 35 and 55 years old in good health and CMV-seronegative. The rearranged segments are TRBV6-1 and TRBJ2-5; 8 central nucleotides agree with TRBD1. Gene TRBJ2-7 matches the end of the DNA better, so the J call may be wrong. Sequenced material: PBMCs. The nucleotide sequence reads TGTGCCAGCAGCAGGGACAGGTCCAACTACGAGCAGTACTTC. This encodes CASSRDRSNYEQYF.